This T cell receptor beta chain was identified during a study of blood T cell repertoires in COVID-19. Study-level information: The United States, Italy and Spain provided the acute and convalescent COVID-19 samples. In each case, the material was cDNA or gDNA derived from T cells, B-cell-depleted T cells, or PBMCs.

Followed longitudinally, the Seattle patients had been enrolled during active infection. Original processing notes: Amplifying reference gene primers gave estimates of nucleated cell counts. TCRdb's copy holds only in-frame clones and misses some; the assay was immunoSEQ multiplex PCR. The V and J calls and clone size were taken over from that table, and D and trimming were inferred from the DNA. The sample has about 190,000 clones, about 83% seen once. The clonotype was recovered from an older woman with COVID-19, enrolled during active disease. Sequencing was carried out using peripheral blood.

CDR3 in amino acids: CASSEQTYEQYF. In DNA form, the CDR3 reads TGTGCCAGCAGTGAACAGACCTACGAGCAGTACTTC. The chain has TRBV2 and TRBJ2-7; no reliable D call. The CDR3 contains 12 residues. Germline V gene data show CDR1 as SNHLY and CDR2 as FYNNEI. The V gene lost 2 bases and the J gene lost 2 bases, with 4 bases spanning the gap. Filled out from reference TRBV2 and TRBJ2-7, the complete variable domain reads EPEVTQTPSHQVTQMGQEVILRCVPISNHLYFYWYRQILGQKVEFLVSFYNNEISEKSEIFDDQFSVERPDGSNFTLKIRSTKLEDSAMYFCASSEQTYEQYFGPGTRLTVT.